The 28 T cell receptor beta chains below were found in one sample sequenced in a study of T cell responses to AZD1222 COVID-19 vaccine. Profiled with immunoSEQ multiplex PCR; TCRdb holds only in-frame clones, not every one. The table lists 100,000 to 150,000 clones, 80% to 90% of them singletons. The sample was peripheral blood, taken 28 days after the second AZD1222 dose. The receptors shown here come from an adult who received the AZD1222 COVID-19 vaccine.

The gene calls are TRBV5-4 and TRBJ1-6, with D perhaps TRBD1 (5 bases). V lost 2 bases and J 10 bases, leaving 16 bases between the germline ends. The CDR3 sequence is 15 residues long. Germline CDR1 is SGHNT and CDR2 is YYREEE (reference sequence). The CDR3 DNA is TGTGCCAGCAGCTTAGACAGTACGGGACGGTCACCCCTCCACTTT. This gives the protein CASSLDSTGRSPLHF.

This chain links TRBV24-1 with TRBJ2-2; 9 bases line up with TRBD1. Germline V gene lookup returns CDR1 KGHDR and CDR2 SFDVKD. The CDR3 extends over 16 amino acids. After removal of 2 bases from V and 1 base from J, the junction contained 1 base not matched to a gene. CDR3 in amino acids: CATSDSDRGNTGELFF. The CDR3 DNA follows: TGTGCCACCAGTGATTCGGACAGGGGGAACACCGGGGAGCTGTTTTTT.

This chain links TRBV9 with TRBJ2-1; possibly TRBD2 for D (6 bases). CDR3 length equals 16 residues. Germline CDR1 and CDR2: SGDLS and YYNGEE. V was trimmed by 3 bases and J by 0 bases, leaving 13 bases between them. The CDR3: CASSGGVGLSYNEQFF. CDR3 DNA sequence: TGTGCCAGCAGCGGCGGGGTCGGCCTCTCCTACAATGAGCAGTTCTTC.

The chain carries TRBV5-1 and TRBJ1-1; D uncertain. CDR3 length equals 14 residues. V was trimmed by 2 bases and J by 11 bases, leaving 19 bases between them. Germline lookup yields CDR1 SGHRS and CDR2 YFSETQ. The CDR3: CASSFDWVNNRAFF. CDR3 in DNA: TGCGCCAGCAGCTTTGACTGGGTCAATAATCGGGCTTTCTTT.

There are a few counts of this clone. The chain carries TRBV27 and TRBJ1-6; D is possibly TRBD1 (5 bases). This CDR3 is 14 amino acids long. V gave up 3 bases and J gave up 16 bases, with 19 bases separating them. CDR1 is MNHEY and CDR2 is SMNVEV in the germline V gene (reference sequence). The CDR3 DNA reads as TGTGCCAGCAGTTTCGCAGGGTTTTCTCCGGGGCTCCACTTT. It codes for CASSFAGFSPGLHF.

The chain links TRBV19 to TRBJ1-2, with a tentative D call TRBD1 (6 bases). CDR3 length equals 14 residues. The germline V and J ends were trimmed by 1 base and 7 bases, with 13 bases remaining between them. Germline CDR1 is LNHDA and CDR2 is SQIVND (reference sequence). CDR3 residues: CASSIGVQGPGYTF. As DNA, the CDR3 is TGTGCCAGTAGTATAGGAGTCCAGGGGCCTGGCTACACCTTC.

The CDR3 loop reads CASSVTAVTYEQYF. DNA of the CDR3: TGTGCCAGCAGCGTGACAGCGGTAACCTACGAGCAGTACTTC. The chain employs TRBV9 and TRBJ2-7, with D possibly being TRBD1 or TRBD2 (5 bases each). Germline lookup yields CDR1 SGDLS and CDR2 YYNGEE. V shed 2 bases and J shed 2 bases, with 11 bases lying between them. There are 14 residues in the CDR3.

The genes are TRBV7-9 and TRBJ1-1; tentative D call: TRBD1 (6 bases). V shed 1 base and J shed 5 bases, with 11 bases lying between them. CDR1 and CDR2 (germline): SEHNR, FQNEAQ (reference sequence). This CDR3 contains 14 residues. CDR3 in amino acids: CASSLELGATEAFF. The CDR3, as DNA: TGTGCCAGCAGCTTAGAACTGGGGGCTACTGAAGCTTTCTTT.

The genes are TRBV27 and TRBJ2-7, with 11 bases that match TRBD1. The germline gives CDR1 MNHEY, CDR2 SMNVEV (reference sequence). Trimming cost V 5 bases and J 3 bases; bases outside gene matches: 3. This CDR3 has 14 residues. The CDR3 DNA is TGTGCCAGCAGTCTGGGACAGGGGGTCTACGAGCAGTACTTC. Amino acids: CASSLGQGVYEQYF.

The V and J genes are TRBV6-2 or TRBV6-3 and TRBJ2-1, with D tentatively TRBD1 or TRBD2 (5 bases each). Germline lookup yields CDR1 MNHEY and CDR2 SVGEGT. V lost 6 bases and J lost 4, with 13 bases in between. The CDR3 totals 14 residues. CDR3 in DNA: TGTGCCAGCAGCGGCCGGGACGGATACAATGAGCAGTTCTTC. Its protein is CASSGRDGYNEQFF.

The rearrangement joins TRBV4-1 to TRBJ2-7, with 10 bases fitting TRBD1. The germline V gene has CDR1 MGHRA and CDR2 YSYEKL. The J segment lost 9 bases and the V segment lost 1 base, leaving 6 bases of the junction unmatched. CDR3 size: 14 residues. The CDR3 spells CASSQVGQGKGQYF. The CDR3 bases are TGCGCCAGCAGCCAAGTGGGACAGGGGAAGGGGCAGTACTTC.

The V call is TRBV5-5, the J call TRBJ2-2; 7 positions agree with TRBD1. Trimming removed 4 bases from V and 5 bases from J; junction bases left unmatched: 2. The CDR3 covers 13 residues. CDR1 is SGHKS, CDR2 YYEKEE, per germline (reference sequence). DNA for the CDR3: TGTGCCAGCAGCCAGGGGGTAACCGGGGAGCTGTTTTTT. This translates into CASSQGVTGELFF.

This clone is a singleton in its sample. The V gene is TRBV21-1, the J gene TRBJ2-1; TRBD1, the D gene given by the table, was not confirmed from the DNA. TRBV21-1 has pseudogene status. The CDR3 totals 17 residues. CDR3 sequence reads: CASSKVLGQVPYNEQFF. CDR3 DNA sequence: TGTGCCAGCAGCAAAGTCCTGGGACAGGTTCCTTACAATGAGCAGTTCTTC.

CDR3 nucleotide sequence: TGTGCCAGCAGCGGAGAAGGGGACTATGGCTACACCTTC. Translating it yields CASSGEGDYGYTF. V gene TRBV3-1 (or the pseudogene TRBV3-2) combines with J gene TRBJ1-2; D may be TRBD1 (5 bases). The CDR3 sequence is 13 residues long. Germline loops: CDR1 LGHDT, CDR2 YNNKEL (reference sequence). The V end was cut by 5 bases, the J end by 3 bases, with 10 bases between.

This chain joins TRBV9 and TRBJ1-6; D is perhaps TRBD1 (5 bases). CDR1 and CDR2 (germline): SGDLS, YYNGEE. CDR3 length: 15 residues. Between the trimmed V and J ends, which lost 4 bases and 3 bases, there was a span of 11 bases. CDR3 DNA sequence: TGTGCCAGCAGCTCCCCGGGACGCTATAATTCACCCCTCCACTTT. Its translation: CASSSPGRYNSPLHF. The variable domain in full, completed from reference TRBV9 and TRBJ1-6, reads DSGVTQTPKHLITATGQRVTLRCSPRSGDLSVYWYQQSLDQGLQFLIQYYNGEERAKGNILERFSAQQFPDLHSELNLSSLELGDSALYFCASSSPGRYNSPLHFGNGTRLTVT.

V usage is TRBV5-1 and J usage is TRBJ2-3; possibly TRBD2 for D (6 bases). V was pared by 5 bases and J by 5 bases, with 18 bases between. This CDR3 is built from 15 residues. Germline V CDR1 and CDR2: SGHRS, YFSETQ. The CDR3 protein is CASSILGLAEDTQYF. The CDR3 DNA reads TGCGCCAGCAGTATATTAGGATTAGCGGAAGATACGCAGTATTTT.

J is TRBJ2-7 and V is TRBV7-8, with D perhaps TRBD1 (5 bases). This CDR3 has 17 residues. From germline, CDR1 is SGHVS and CDR2 FQNEAQ. Between the trimmed V and J ends, which lost 5 bases and 2 bases, there was a span of 22 bases. CDR3 loop: CASSPKARASLTYEQYF. CDR3 DNA: TGTGCCAGCAGCCCGAAAGCCAGGGCCTCCTTAACCTACGAGCAGTACTTC.

This chain joins TRBV11-1 and TRBJ2-1; no reliable D call. V was cut by 4 bases and J by 0 bases, with 4 bases left in between. CDR1 is SGHAT and CDR2 is FQDESV in the germline V gene (reference sequence). The CDR3 runs to 13 residues. CDR3 in amino acids: CASSSDSYNEQFF. CDR3 sequence (DNA): TGTGCCAGCAGCTCGGACTCCTACAATGAGCAGTTCTTC. The variable domain in full, completed from reference TRBV11-1 and TRBJ2-1, reads EAEVAQSPRYKITEKSQAVAFWCDPISGHATLYWYRQILGQGPELLVQFQDESVVDDSQLPKDRFSAERLKGVDSTLKIQPAELGDSAMYLCASSSDSYNEQFFGPGTRLTVL.

The CDR3 here is CASRSQFPGRAFF. Written as DNA, the CDR3 is TGTGCCAGCAGAAGCCAGTTTCCGGGGAGAGCTTTCTTT. The gene calls are TRBV12-3 or TRBV12-4 and TRBJ1-1; D unclear. V gave up 6 bases and J gave up 10 bases, with 18 bases separating them. The CDR3 loop spans 13 amino acids.

This chain links TRBV28 with TRBJ2-1, with 8 bases fitting TRBD2. The CDR3 spans 15 residues. V was pared by 3 bases and J by 6 bases, with 7 bases of the junction left unmatched. In germline, CDR1 is MDHEN, CDR2 SYDVKM. This CDR3 reads CASSFSGRMLNEQFF. For the CDR3, the DNA is TGTGCCAGCAGTTTCAGCGGGAGAATGCTCAATGAGCAGTTCTTC.

The chain carries TRBV27 and TRBJ1-5, with TRBD1 matching over 8 bases. The CDR3 extends over 14 amino acids. CDR1 MNHEY and CDR2 SMNVEV come from the germline V gene (reference sequence). V was pared by 5 bases and J by 7 bases, with 7 bases of the junction left unmatched. DNA for the CDR3: TGTGCCAGCAGTGACGACAGGGGACCGCAGCCCCAGCATTTT. Residues: CASSDDRGPQPQHF.

The V and J genes are TRBV3-1 (or the pseudogene TRBV3-2) and TRBJ1-2; TRBD1 matches at 10 bases. Germline V lookup: CDR1 LGHDT, CDR2 YNNKEL (reference sequence). This CDR3 spans 18 amino acids. The J segment lost 4 bases and the V segment lost 0 bases, leaving 11 bases of the junction unmatched. The CDR3 DNA follows: TGTGCCAGCAGCCAAGATTGGGGACAGGGGTCTTTTGGCTATGGCTACACCTTC. Encoded protein: CASSQDWGQGSFGYGYTF.

The chain has TRBV2 and TRBJ2-6; D not certain. Looked up from germline, CDR1 is SNHLY and CDR2 is FYNNEI. Trimming stripped 4 bases from V and 0 bases from J, with 10 bases between. This CDR3 contains 16 residues. CDR3 coding DNA: TGTGCCAGCAGTGTATCTCGGATCTCTGGGGCCAACGTCCTGACTTTC. Its translation: CASSVSRISGANVLTF. The full variable domain, rest sourced from reference TRBV2 and TRBJ2-6, is EPEVTQTPSHQVTQMGQEVILRCVPISNHLYFYWYRQILGQKVEFLVSFYNNEISEKSEIFDDQFSVERPDGSNFTLKIRSTKLEDSAMYFCASSVSRISGANVLTFGAGSRLTVL.

The V call is TRBV7-9, the J call TRBJ1-5, with D hard to call. Germline V gene lookup returns CDR1 SEHNR and CDR2 FQNEAQ (reference sequence). This CDR3 region has 13 residues. V was clipped by 5 bases and J by 4 bases, with 9 bases between them. CDR3 sequence: CASSGEKNQPQHF. The DNA for the CDR3 is TGTGCCAGCAGCGGAGAGAAAAATCAGCCCCAGCATTTT. The full variable domain, completed using reference TRBV7-9 and TRBJ1-5, is DTGVSQNPRHKITKRGQNVTFRCDPISEHNRLYWYRQTLGQGPEFLTYFQNEAQLEKSRLLSDRFSAERPKGSFSTLEIQRTEQGDSAMYLCASSGEKNQPQHFGDGTRLSIL.

The J gene is TRBJ2-3, the V gene TRBV9, with D unresolved. The germline CDR1 and CDR2 sequences are SGDLS and YYNGEE. V dropped 0 bases and J dropped 3 bases, with 5 bases sitting between them. The CDR3 extends over 13 amino acids. This CDR3 reads CASSVDLTDTQYF. In DNA, the CDR3 is TGTGCCAGCAGCGTAGATCTTACAGATACGCAGTATTTT.

The rearrangement joins TRBV21-1 to TRBJ2-5. TRBV21-1 has pseudogene status. This CDR3 is 16 amino acids long. The CDR3 here is CASSPRGESGEETQYF. In DNA form, the CDR3 reads TGTGCCAGCAGCCCCCGAGGGGAGTCCGGTGAGGAGACCCAGTACTTC.

The rearrangement uses TRBV3-1 (or the pseudogene TRBV3-2) and TRBJ1-1, with D possibly matching TRBD1 (6 bases). CDR3 length equals 16 residues. The V gene's germline CDR1 is LGHDT and CDR2 YNNKEL (reference sequence). V lost 3 bases and J lost 3, with 17 bases in between. The CDR3 DNA is TGTGCCAGCAGCCACACAGGGACACTCTCCTACACTGAAGCTTTCTTT. This gives the protein CASSHTGTLSYTEAFF.

The gene calls are TRBV5-4 and TRBJ1-6, with 7 nucleotides matching TRBD1. The CDR3 has 17 amino acids. From germline, CDR1 is SGHNT and CDR2 YYREEE (reference sequence). Germline trimming cut 5 bases from V and 8 bases from J; bases unmatched to any gene: 16. The DNA for the CDR3 is TGTGCCAGCAGACCGATGGGCAGAGGGGGCTTAGATTCACCCCTCCACTTT. Translation gives CASRPMGRGGLDSPLHF.